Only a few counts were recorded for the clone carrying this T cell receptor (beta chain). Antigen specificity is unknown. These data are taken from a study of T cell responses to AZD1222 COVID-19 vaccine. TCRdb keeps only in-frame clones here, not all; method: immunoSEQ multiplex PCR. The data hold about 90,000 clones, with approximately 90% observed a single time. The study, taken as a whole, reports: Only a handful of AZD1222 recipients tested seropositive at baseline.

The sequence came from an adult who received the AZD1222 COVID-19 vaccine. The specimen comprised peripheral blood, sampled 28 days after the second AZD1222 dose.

The CDR3 nucleotides read TGCGCCAGCAGCCCAGAGAACACTGAAGCTTTCTTT. Translation gives CASSPENTEAFF. The chain uses TRBV5-1 and TRBJ1-1, with unresolved D. The CDR3 has 12 residues. V was trimmed by 4 bases and J by 1 base, leaving 5 bases between them. Germline-derived CDR1 and CDR2 are SGHRS and YFSETQ.